This T cell receptor (beta chain) was sequenced in a study of T cell changes during pregnancy in multiple sclerosis. Libraries were prepared by immunoSEQ multiplex PCR; TCRdb keeps only in-frame clonotypes and omits some of them. The sample lists roughly 100,000 clones, roughly nine tenths occurring once. The CDR3 loop spans 17 amino acids. With 0 bases clipped from V and 3 bases from J, the junction kept 6 bases outside the gene matches. Germline CDR1 is SGHTA and CDR2 is FQGTGA. The chain employs TRBV7-3 and TRBJ2-3; 10 nucleotides match TRBD2. The sequences come from peripheral blood, collected after pregnancy. The receptor's source is a female donor with multiple sclerosis, enrolled in a pregnancy study. This chain's CDR3 is CASSLTGSSGGTDTQYF. The CDR3 DNA reads TGTGCCAGCAGCTTAACGGGGTCTAGCGGGGGTACAGATACGCAGTATTTT.